Sequencing of this T cell receptor beta chain was carried out in a study of read filtering for tumor transcriptome and immune sequencing. Findings and limits, study-wide: In IR-seq, single-read clonotypes were around four fifths of clonotypes but around 3.5% of reads.

The V gene's germline CDR1 is SGHVS and CDR2 FNYEAQ. The V end was cut by 1 base, the J end by 4 bases, with 14 bases between. The CDR3 is 15 amino acids. From 400 to 450 ng of RNA, a library with molecular barcoded alpha/delta and beta/gamma adaptors was made. TCRdb redid the calling of the reads with MiXCR, one entry per CDR3 protein. The data hold approximately 62,000 distinct CDR3 sequences, with around 20% observed a single time. This clonotype was detected ten times or more. Its specificity is not known. The source is a donor aged 40 or older with multiple myeloma. Input material: a population of CD138-negative cells sorted from bone marrow. The chain couples TRBV7-6 to TRBJ2-7; weak D call: TRBD1 (7 bases). This CDR3 reads CASSLGGTASYEQYF. CDR3 sequence (DNA): TGTGCCAGCAGCTTAGGCGGGACAGCTTCATACGAGCAGTACTTC.